This T cell receptor (beta chain) appears in the sequencing data of a study of blood T cell repertoires in COVID-19. Study as a whole: The United States, Italy and Spain supplied acute and convalescent COVID-19 samples. The analysed material was cDNA or gDNA that came from T cells, B-cell-depleted T cells, or PBMCs.

The table came from immunoSEQ multiplex PCR; TCRdb's copy has only in-frame clones and leaves some out. The profile shows a few hundred thousand clones, about nine tenths of them singletons. The V gene's germline CDR1 is MGHRA and CDR2 YSYEKL. This CDR3 has 15 residues. With 4 bases clipped from V and 2 bases from J, the junction kept 6 bases outside the gene matches. Material for sequencing was peripheral blood. The receptor's source is a woman younger than 45 with COVID-19, enrolled during active disease. The chain carries TRBV4-1 and TRBJ1-1, with 8 bases aligning to TRBD1. CDR3 loop: CASSRRQGANTEAFF. The CDR3 nucleotides read TGCGCCAGCAGCCGCAGGCAGGGGGCAAACACTGAAGCTTTCTTT.